Each of the 30 T cell receptor beta chains below was sequenced from the same sample in a study of blood T cell repertoires in COVID-19. Using immunoSEQ multiplex PCR, the repertoire was profiled, and TCRdb retains in-frame clones only, with some absent. The table lists over 200,000 clones, approximately 86% of them singletons. Sequencing input: PBMCs or T cells enriched from blood (not recorded which). The receptors originated from a man between 18 and 35 years old with acute COVID-19.

CDR3 in amino acids: CAWSVGAGSYEQYF. For the CDR3, the DNA is TGTGCCTGGAGTGTTGGCGCGGGTTCCTACGAGCAGTACTTC. The chain recombines TRBV30 with TRBJ2-7, with D possibly matching TRBD2 (5 bases). CDR3 size: 14 residues. Per germline, CDR1 GTSNPN and CDR2 SVGIG (reference sequence). The V gene lost 0 bases and the J gene lost 1 base, with 10 bases spanning the gap.

This chain uses TRBV4-1 with TRBJ2-2, with 10 nucleotides matching TRBD1. The CDR3 contains 18 residues. The V and J ends lost 3 bases and 4 bases, in that order; junction bases with no gene match: 11. CDR1 MGHRA and CDR2 YSYEKL come from the germline V gene. The CDR3 bases are TGCGCCAGCAGCCACAGCCGGGGGGACAGGGGAGGCACCGGGGAGCTGTTTTTT. Encoded protein: CASSHSRGDRGGTGELFF.

This clone appeared a few times. V usage is TRBV5-4 and J usage is TRBJ2-1, with TRBD2 matching over 14 bases. CDR3 length: 15 residues. Unmatched junction bases numbered 6, after V lost 4 bases and J lost 9 bases. From germline, CDR1 is SGHNT and CDR2 YYREEE (reference sequence). The CDR3 DNA reads as TGTGCCAGCAGCGGGGGACTAGCGGGAGTGACTGAGCAGTTCTTC. Translating it yields CASSGGLAGVTEQFF.

The chain carries TRBV6-5 and TRBJ2-5, with a weak D call TRBD2 (5 bases). The CDR3 loop spans 15 amino acids. Germline V gene lookup returns CDR1 MNHEY and CDR2 SVGAGI. V gave up 0 bases and J gave up 3 bases, with 11 bases separating them. Here the CDR3 DNA reads TGTGCCAGCAGTTACTCTGCTAGCCCCGAAGAGACCCAGTACTTC. Protein: CASSYSASPEETQYF.

This chain joins TRBV5-6 and TRBJ2-7, with D unclear. This CDR3 comprises 14 residues. Germline V CDR1 and CDR2: SGHDT, YYEEEE. Trimming removed 2 bases from V and 3 bases from J, with 12 bases in between. The CDR3 nucleotides read TGTGCCAGCAGCTTTTTGGGCAGGAACTACGAGCAGTACTTC. It is translated as CASSFLGRNYEQYF.

V and J are TRBV6-2 or TRBV6-3 and TRBJ1-1; maybe TRBD1 (6 bases). There are 12 residues in the CDR3. The V and J ends lost 0 bases and 8 bases respectively, with 7 bases between them. The V gene's germline CDR1 is MNHEY and CDR2 SVGEGT. The CDR3 DNA sequence: TGTGCCAGCAGTTACTCTCAGGGGGAAGCTTTCTTT. Protein product: CASSYSQGEAFF.

The CDR3 loop is CASSELGGNTEAFF. The CDR3 DNA reads TGTGCCAGCTCCGAGTTGGGAGGAAACACTGAAGCTTTCTTT. The rearrangement uses TRBV25-1 and TRBJ1-1; D call uncertain. V was shortened by 8 bases and J by 2 bases, with 15 bases between the two germline ends. Per the germline V gene, CDR1 is MGHDK and CDR2 is SYGVNS. CDR3 size: 14 residues.

This clone was seen only once. The chain employs TRBV30 and TRBJ2-7, with D possibly being TRBD1 (5 bases). Per germline, CDR1 GTSNPN and CDR2 SVGIG (reference sequence). The CDR3 covers 14 residues. Between the trimmed V and J ends, which lost 0 bases and 8 bases, there was a span of 17 bases. This CDR3 reads CAWSVQDGRIKQYF. CDR3 coding DNA: TGTGCCTGGAGTGTACAGGACGGGCGAATAAAGCAGTACTTC.

The gene calls are TRBV30 and TRBJ1-4, with 12 bases lining up with TRBD1. Germline CDR1 GTSNPN, CDR2 SVGIG (reference sequence). The trim removed 4 bases at V and 5 bases at J, leaving 5 bases unmatched. This CDR3 spans 15 amino acids. CDR3 protein: CAWNPGQGANEKLFF. CDR3 DNA: TGTGCCTGGAACCCGGGACAGGGGGCGAATGAAAAACTGTTTTTT.

The rearrangement uses TRBV10-2 and TRBJ2-2; no definite D call. V shed 2 bases and J shed 6 bases, with 16 bases lying between them. Germline CDR1 and CDR2: WSHSY and SAAADI. This CDR3 comprises 16 residues. CDR3 sequence reads: CASSERPGFNSGELFF. In DNA form, the CDR3 reads TGCGCCAGCAGTGAGAGACCGGGTTTTAACTCCGGGGAGCTGTTTTTT.

This clone was seen once. The genes are TRBV6-2 or TRBV6-3 and TRBJ2-1; TRBD2 aligns across 13 bases. The length of the CDR3 is 17 residues. Per the germline V gene, CDR1 is MNHEY and CDR2 is SVGEGT. Germline trimming cut 2 bases from V and 7 bases from J; bases unmatched to any gene: 8. The chain's CDR3 is CASSYTPETSGRNEQFF. The CDR3 DNA sequence: TGTGCCAGCAGTTACACCCCCGAGACTAGCGGGAGGAATGAGCAGTTCTTC.

The chain links TRBV6-5 to TRBJ1-5; tentative D call: TRBD1 (6 bases). Germline assignment: CDR1 MNHEY and CDR2 SVGAGI. The CDR3 totals 13 residues. V was clipped by 5 bases and J by 7 bases, with 12 bases between them. CDR3 sequence: CASSHREGQPQHF. Here the CDR3 DNA reads TGTGCCAGCAGTCACAGGGAGGGCCAGCCCCAGCATTTT.

The chain combines TRBV7-3 with TRBJ2-2, with D possibly matching TRBD2 (5 bases). The ends were cut back, 5 bases at V and 6 bases at J, with 16 bases in the middle. The CDR3 has 15 residues. CDR1 and CDR2 (germline): SGHTA, FQGTGA. This CDR3 reads CASSPGGSRSGELFF. The CDR3 bases are TGTGCCAGCAGCCCGGGTGGGAGCCGTTCCGGGGAGCTGTTTTTT.

The chain employs TRBV5-1 and TRBJ2-7; 9 nucleotides match TRBD1. Germline CDR1 SGHRS, CDR2 YFSETQ. Unmatched junction bases numbered 1, after V lost 0 bases and J lost 0 bases. The CDR3 extends over 15 amino acids. Written as DNA, the CDR3 is TGCGCCAGCAGCTTGGAGGGACAGGGCTCCTACGAGCAGTACTTC. Translating gives CASSLEGQGSYEQYF.

The CDR3, as DNA: TGTGCCAGCAGCTTGCGCGGGAGCCCCTACAATGAGCAGTTCTTC. Protein sequence: CASSLRGSPYNEQFF. The V call is TRBV7-9, the J call TRBJ2-1; 7 nucleotides agree with TRBD2. There are 15 residues in the CDR3. Germline trimming cut 3 bases from V and 2 bases from J; bases unmatched to any gene: 4. Germline CDR1 and CDR2: SEHNR and FQNEAQ (reference sequence). Drawing the rest from reference TRBV7-9 and TRBJ2-1, the complete variable domain is DTGVSQNPRHKITKRGQNVTFRCDPISEHNRLYWYRQTLGQGPEFLTYFQNEAQLEKSRLLSDRFSAERPKGSFSTLEIQRTEQGDSAMYLCASSLRGSPYNEQFFGPGTRLTVL.

This clone appeared a single time. This sequence joins TRBV5-1 and TRBJ1-5; D not resolved. With 2 bases removed from V and 3 bases from J, the gap between germline ends came to 9 bases. Germline lookup yields CDR1 SGHRS and CDR2 YFSETQ. The CDR3 spans 14 residues. The CDR3: CASSLDGDNQPQHF. The CDR3, as DNA: TGCGCCAGCAGCTTAGACGGGGACAATCAGCCCCAGCATTTT. Full variable domain (missing parts from reference TRBV5-1 and TRBJ1-5): KAGVTQTPRYLIKTRGQQVTLSCSPISGHRSVSWYQQTPGQGLQFLFEYFSETQRNKGNFPGRFSGRQFSNSRSEMNVSTLELGDSALYLCASSLDGDNQPQHFGDGTRLSIL.

The chain links TRBV24-1 to TRBJ2-1, with TRBD2 matching 14 bases. This CDR3 comprises 19 residues. Germline assignment: CDR1 KGHDR and CDR2 SFDVKD. V was clipped by 3 bases and J by 8 bases; unmatched bases: 14. The CDR3 sequence is CATSDPGTSGRVGRHEQFF. The CDR3 region has the DNA TGTGCCACCAGTGATCCCGGGACTAGCGGGAGAGTCGGACGGCATGAGCAGTTCTTC.

V gene TRBV7-8 combines with J gene TRBJ1-5; 7 bases map to TRBD1. CDR1 is SGHVS, CDR2 FQNEAQ, per germline. The CDR3 is 15 amino acids. V shed 5 bases, J shed 0 bases, and the junction held 4 bases outside the gene matches. The DNA for the CDR3 is TGTGCCAGCAGCACGACAGGGAATAGCAATCAGCCCCAGCATTTT. Translation gives CASSTTGNSNQPQHF.

J is TRBJ1-3 and V is TRBV5-6, with a weak D call TRBD1 (6 bases). The CDR3 has 14 residues. Trimming took off 4 bases at V and 3 bases at J, with 11 bases between the two ends. Germline V CDR1 and CDR2: SGHDT, YYEEEE. As DNA, the CDR3 is TGTGCCAGCAGCCCAGGGACACGTGGAAACACCATATATTTT. Amino acid sequence: CASSPGTRGNTIYF.

The chain has TRBV13 and TRBJ2-5, with D possibly matching TRBD1 (6 bases). The CDR3 sequence is 15 residues long. Germline lookup yields CDR1 PRHDT and CDR2 FYEKMQ (reference sequence). Deletions cut 2 bases from V and 2 bases from J, with 12 bases between. The CDR3 spells CASSLLPGQQETQYF. The DNA for the CDR3 is TGTGCCAGCAGCTTACTCCCTGGACAGCAAGAGACCCAGTACTTC.

This chain joins TRBV7-9 and TRBJ1-1; TRBD1 agrees at 7 bases. V lost 1 base, J lost 3 bases, and 5 bases stayed unmatched. The CDR3 spans 15 residues. Looked up from germline, CDR1 is SEHNR and CDR2 is FQNEAQ (reference sequence). The CDR3 reads CASSLVYRGDTEAFF. DNA of the CDR3: TGTGCCAGCAGCTTAGTATACAGGGGAGACACTGAAGCTTTCTTT.

The rearrangement uses TRBV6-5 and TRBJ2-5; TRBD2 matches 7 bases. The V segment lost 2 bases and the J segment 10 bases; nucleotides outside the gene matches: 13. This CDR3 spans 15 amino acids. Germline-derived CDR1 and CDR2 are MNHEY and SVGAGI. The CDR3 DNA follows: TGTGCCAGCAGTTACGGCGGGACTAAAATGGGAGGCCAGTACTTC. This gives the protein CASSYGGTKMGGQYF.

The V and J genes are TRBV15 and TRBJ2-5; 14 bases are a match to TRBD2. This CDR3 spans 18 amino acids. The junction had 9 bases not matched to a gene; V was cut back by 3 bases and J by 3 bases. Germline V lookup: CDR1 LNHNV, CDR2 YYDKDF (reference sequence). The CDR3 nucleotides read TGTGCCACCAGCAGCGATCTAGGACTAGCGGGAGGCAAAGAGACCCAGTACTTC. This gives the protein CATSSDLGLAGGKETQYF.

J is TRBJ2-7 and V is TRBV19; 12 bases fit TRBD2. With V trimmed by 4 bases and J by 3 bases, 4 bases remained unmatched. Germline V lookup: CDR1 LNHDA, CDR2 SQIVND (reference sequence). The CDR3 spans 15 residues. The CDR3 DNA sequence: TGTGCCAGTAGTAAAAAGACTAGCGGGAGCTACGAGCAGTACTTC. Translation gives CASSKKTSGSYEQYF.

V gene TRBV6-2 or TRBV6-3 combines with J gene TRBJ2-1; D might be TRBD2 (6 bases). This CDR3 is 13 amino acids long. The germline gives CDR1 MNHEY, CDR2 SVGEGT. Trimming took off 6 bases at V and 2 bases at J, with 8 bases between the two ends. Here the CDR3 reads CASSWEAYNEQFF. CDR3 in DNA: TGTGCCAGCAGCTGGGAGGCCTACAATGAGCAGTTCTTC.

The chain couples TRBV7-3 to TRBJ2-1; 8 nucleotides match TRBD2. Losses at the gene ends were 3 bases for V and 8 bases for J; bases not matched to a gene: 9. This CDR3 spans 15 amino acids. Germline CDR1 is SGHTA and CDR2 is FQGTGA. This CDR3 is CASSFNPGGYDEQFF. The DNA for the CDR3 is TGTGCCAGCAGCTTTAACCCGGGGGGGTACGATGAGCAGTTCTTC.

This chain uses TRBV7-9 with TRBJ2-3, with D tentatively TRBD2 (6 bases). The CDR3 extends over 15 amino acids. V was cut by 1 base and J by 4 bases, with 12 bases left in between. CDR1 SEHNR and CDR2 FQNEAQ come from the germline V gene (reference sequence). The CDR3 sequence is CASSLGREWPDTQYF. The CDR3 DNA reads as TGTGCCAGCAGCTTAGGTCGGGAGTGGCCAGATACGCAGTATTTT.

The gene calls are TRBV5-4 and TRBJ2-3; possible D gene TRBD2, 5 bases. The germline V gene encodes CDR1 SGHNT and CDR2 YYREEE (reference sequence). V was shortened by 0 bases and J by 2 bases, with 10 bases between the two germline ends. The CDR3 consists of 15 residues. The CDR3 bases are TGTGCCAGCAGCTTGGGACTACCGGCCACAGATACGCAGTATTTT. Its protein is CASSLGLPATDTQYF.

V is TRBV25-1 and J is TRBJ2-2; TRBD1 might be the D (5 bases). The V gene's germline CDR1 is MGHDK and CDR2 SYGVNS. Trimming shortened V by 0 bases and J by 4 bases, and 9 bases separated the two germline ends. The CDR3 loop spans 15 amino acids. The CDR3 DNA sequence: TGTGCCAGCAGTGAATACTGGGGCAGCACCGGGGAGCTGTTTTTT. The encoded protein is CASSEYWGSTGELFF.

The sample holds one count of this clone. The chain joins TRBV30 to TRBJ1-5; no definite D call. CDR1 is GTSNPN, CDR2 SVGIG, per germline (reference sequence). V was pared by 4 bases and J by 0 bases, with 7 bases between. The CDR3 has 13 residues. In nucleotides, the CDR3 is TGTGCCTGGACTACCGATAGCAATCAGCCCCAGCATTTT. It yields the protein CAWTTDSNQPQHF.